These 29 T cell receptor beta chains were sequenced from one sample in a study of blood T cell repertoires in COVID-19. Here immunoSEQ multiplex PCR was the method, and the copy in TCRdb shows in-frame clones only, minus some. The table has about 160,000 clones, more than 85% seen once. The sample comprised peripheral blood. The source of these receptors is a man aged 45-60 years with acute or convalescent COVID-19.

V and J are TRBV5-1 and TRBJ1-4; 9 bases align to TRBD1. The CDR3 consists of 15 residues. After removal of 0 bases from V and 7 bases from J, the junction contained 4 bases not matched to a gene. Germline V gene lookup returns CDR1 SGHRS and CDR2 YFSETQ. The CDR3 DNA sequence: TGCGCCAGCAGCTTGGGGAGGACAGGGGTTGAAAAACTGTTTTTT. This gives the protein CASSLGRTGVEKLFF.

CDR3 residues: CASSHRTRAAGETQYF. CDR3 sequence (DNA): TGTGCCAGCAGCCATCGGACAAGGGCGGCAGGAGAGACCCAGTACTTC. The chain is built from TRBV7-2 and TRBJ2-5, with TRBD1 as a possible D gene (5 bases). V was shortened by 5 bases and J by 4 bases, with 20 bases between the two germline ends. Germline CDR1 is SGHTA and CDR2 is FQGNSA. The CDR3 extends over 16 amino acids. Using reference TRBV7-2 and TRBJ2-5 for the parts outside the CDR3, the full variable domain is GAGVSQSPSNKVTEKGKDVELRCDPISGHTALYWYRQSLGQGLEFLIYFQGNSAPDKSGLPSDRFSAERTGGSVSTLTIQRTQQEDSAVYLCASSHRTRAAGETQYFGPGTRLLVL.

The chain recombines TRBV7-2 with TRBJ2-3, with 8 bases matching TRBD2. J was trimmed by 6 bases and V by 1 base; bases with no gene match: 3. This CDR3 region has 14 residues. The germline V gene has CDR1 SGHTA and CDR2 FQGNSA. The CDR3 protein is CASSLVTSADTQYF. The CDR3 region has the DNA TGTGCCAGCAGCTTAGTGACTAGCGCCGATACGCAGTATTTT.

The gene calls are TRBV5-1 and TRBJ1-1, with TRBD1 matching 7 bases. The germline V gene has CDR1 SGHRS and CDR2 YFSETQ. J lost 1 base, V lost 2 bases, and 2 bases had no gene match. The CDR3 consists of 14 residues. The CDR3 DNA reads as TGCGCCAGCAGCTTTGGGACAGAGAACACTGAAGCTTTCTTT. This translates into CASSFGTENTEAFF.

This sequence joins TRBV11-2 and TRBJ1-2; no definite D call. Germline assignment: CDR1 SGHAT and CDR2 FQNNGV. CDR3 length: 13 amino acids. Between the trimmed V and J ends, which lost 6 bases and 1 base, there was a span of 9 bases. CDR3 loop: CASSFIINYGYTF. For the CDR3, the DNA is TGTGCCAGCAGTTTTATAATTAACTATGGCTACACCTTC.

The rearrangement links TRBV5-1 to TRBJ1-6, with D maybe TRBD1 (5 bases). The V end was cut by 5 bases, the J end by 8 bases, with 11 bases between. The CDR3 extends over 13 amino acids. Looked up from germline, CDR1 is SGHRS and CDR2 is YFSETQ. Here the CDR3 reads CASRQVMDSPLHF. The CDR3 DNA sequence: TGCGCCAGCAGACAGGTAATGGATTCACCCCTCCACTTT.

This chain connects TRBV2 to TRBJ2-7; 12 bases line up with TRBD2. V shed 6 bases, J shed 0 bases, and the junction held 6 bases outside the gene matches. The germline CDR1 and CDR2 sequences are SNHLY and FYNNEI. The CDR3 spans 16 residues. The CDR3 loop reads CASSGLAGKNSYEQYF. The CDR3 DNA reads TGTGCCAGCAGCGGACTAGCGGGGAAAAACTCCTACGAGCAGTACTTC.

This rearrangement joins TRBV19 to TRBJ1-1; TRBD1 is a possible D gene (5 bases). V was clipped by 4 bases and J by 1 base, with 13 bases between them. Germline V gene sequence: CDR1 LNHDA, CDR2 SQIVND (reference sequence). This CDR3 has 15 residues. The CDR3 nucleotides are TGTGCCAGTAGTACGATTGCGGGGCGGAACACTGAAGCTTTCTTT. It yields the protein CASSTIAGRNTEAFF.

The chain is built from TRBV28 and TRBJ1-1; 9 bases match TRBD1. J lost 4 bases, V lost 6 bases, and 9 bases had no gene match. This CDR3 region has 15 residues. From germline, CDR1 is MDHEN and CDR2 SYDVKM. CDR3 sequence reads: CASRPQGAWGTEAFF. In DNA, the CDR3 is TGTGCCAGCAGACCACAGGGGGCTTGGGGCACTGAAGCTTTCTTT.

The chain employs TRBV5-1 and TRBJ2-2; tentatively, D is TRBD1 (7 bases). The ends were cut back, 4 bases at V and 0 bases at J, with 13 bases in the middle. Looked up from germline, CDR1 is SGHRS and CDR2 is YFSETQ. CDR3 length equals 16 residues. Here the CDR3 DNA reads TGCGCCAGCAGCATCGGGGGACAGTCGAACACCGGGGAGCTGTTTTTT. This sequence encodes CASSIGGQSNTGELFF.

This CDR3 is CASSQDGGSAYEQYF. In DNA, the CDR3 is TGTGCCAGCAGCCAAGACGGGGGGAGTGCCTACGAGCAGTACTTC. The V gene is TRBV4-2, the J gene TRBJ2-7; 7 positions agree with TRBD2. J lost 2 bases, V lost 0 bases, and 4 bases had no gene match. The CDR3 runs to 15 residues. Germline CDR1 is LGHNA and CDR2 is YNFKEQ.

The chain has TRBV9 and TRBJ2-7; D perhaps matches TRBD2 (5 bases). There are 15 residues in the CDR3. CDR1 and CDR2 (germline): SGDLS, YYNGEE. The V end lost 0 bases, the J end lost 6 bases, and 16 bases lay between the germline ends. The CDR3 protein is CASSVDLLVSSEQYF. As DNA, the CDR3 is TGTGCCAGCAGCGTAGATCTACTAGTCTCGTCCGAGCAGTACTTC. The full variable domain, with the rest looked up from reference TRBV9 and TRBJ2-7, is DSGVTQTPKHLITATGQRVTLRCSPRSGDLSVYWYQQSLDQGLQFLIQYYNGEERAKGNILERFSAQQFPDLHSELNLSSLELGDSALYFCASSVDLLVSSEQYFGPGTRLTVT.

This clone was counted a single time. CDR3 amino acids: CASTKGGLGELFF. The CDR3 DNA is TGTGCCAGCACCAAGGGGGGGCTCGGGGAGCTGTTTTTT. The J gene is TRBJ2-2, the V gene TRBV25-1; D might be TRBD2 (7 bases). The CDR3 sequence is 13 residues long. V was pared by 7 bases and J by 7 bases, with 13 bases between. Germline CDR1 and CDR2: MGHDK and SYGVNS.

The chain recombines TRBV19 with TRBJ1-5; D unresolved. The CDR3 runs to 17 residues. Per the germline V gene, CDR1 is LNHDA and CDR2 is SQIVND (reference sequence). Trimming stripped 6 bases from V and 0 bases from J, with 18 bases between. CDR3 sequence: CASSIRPVAGSNQPQHF. The CDR3 DNA reads as TGTGCCAGTAGCATTCGACCCGTGGCGGGTAGCAATCAGCCCCAGCATTTT.

The genes are TRBV27 and TRBJ2-2; D call uncertain. Germline-derived CDR1 and CDR2 are MNHEY and SMNVEV (reference sequence). The V end lost 1 base, the J end lost 7 bases, and 4 bases lay between the germline ends. The CDR3 covers 12 residues. The CDR3 spells CASSLFGGELFF. CDR3 coding DNA: TGTGCCAGCAGTTTATTCGGCGGGGAGCTGTTTTTT.

J is TRBJ2-7 and V is TRBV10-2; TRBD2 might be the D (6 bases). The V end was cut by 8 bases, the J end by 4 bases, with 15 bases between. The CDR3 length is 13 residues. Per the germline V gene, CDR1 is WSHSY and CDR2 is SAAADI. The CDR3 DNA follows: TGCGCCAGCTGGGGAGGCCGAGGATACGAGCAGTACTTC. It codes for CASWGGRGYEQYF.

This chain connects TRBV28 to TRBJ2-5, with D possibly matching TRBD2 (6 bases). Between the trimmed V and J ends, which lost 5 bases and 1 base, there was a span of 29 bases. Germline loops: CDR1 MDHEN, CDR2 SYDVKM. The CDR3 consists of 20 residues. The DNA for the CDR3 is TGTGCCAGCAGTCCTTATACCCGGTATTCTGGAGGGGCAGCCCAAGAGACCCAGTACTTC. This gives the protein CASSPYTRYSGGAAQETQYF.

This chain uses TRBV7-9 with TRBJ2-1; tentative D call: TRBD2 (6 bases). The CDR3 contains 16 residues. V lost 1 base, J lost 1 base, and 11 bases lay in between. CDR1 and CDR2 (germline): SEHNR, FQNEAQ (reference sequence). CDR3 loop: CASSLGAGWSYNEQFF. The CDR3 DNA sequence: TGTGCCAGCAGCTTAGGGGCGGGGTGGTCCTACAATGAGCAGTTCTTC.

The chain joins TRBV18 to TRBJ1-5, with D hard to call. This CDR3 spans 15 amino acids. Deletions cut 4 bases from V and 2 bases from J, with 12 bases between. Germline assignment: CDR1 KGHSH and CDR2 LQKENI. CDR3 in amino acids: CASSQPGLGNQPQHF. Written as DNA, the CDR3 is TGTGCCAGCTCACAACCGGGCCTGGGCAATCAGCCCCAGCATTTT.

This clone was detected once. The chain employs TRBV7-9 and TRBJ1-2; 8 nucleotides align to TRBD1. Germline V gene data show CDR1 as SEHNR and CDR2 as FQNEAQ (reference sequence). The CDR3 consists of 14 residues. V shed 8 bases, J shed 1 base, and the junction held 6 bases outside the gene matches. CDR3: CASGRTGINYGYTF. The CDR3 bases are TGTGCCAGCGGCAGGACAGGGATTAACTATGGCTACACCTTC.

This sequence joins TRBV5-5 and TRBJ2-5; 10 nucleotides match TRBD2. The CDR3 totals 16 residues. The germline V gene encodes CDR1 SGHKS and CDR2 YYEKEE (reference sequence). Trimming cost V 0 bases and J 5 bases; bases outside gene matches: 7. The CDR3 DNA reads TGTGCCAGCAGCTTGGTAGCGGGGGGCCCATGGGAGACCCAGTACTTC. Residues: CASSLVAGGPWETQYF.

The V gene is TRBV19, the J gene TRBJ2-7; 7 bases line up with TRBD1. J lost 3 bases, V lost 4 bases, and 9 bases had no gene match. Germline V gene sequence: CDR1 LNHDA, CDR2 SQIVND (reference sequence). The CDR3 runs to 15 residues. The CDR3 DNA reads TGTGCCAGTAGTAGGCGACAGGGCGAGGACTACGAGCAGTACTTC. It encodes CASSRRQGEDYEQYF.

The rearrangement joins TRBV7-9 to TRBJ2-1; 11 bases are shared with TRBD1. The CDR3 has 18 residues. The junction had 16 bases not matched to a gene; V was cut back by 5 bases and J by 7 bases. Germline CDR1 reads SEHNR; CDR2 reads FQNEAQ (reference sequence). As DNA, the CDR3 is TGTGCCAGCAGCCTCCGGACACCCGGGACAGGGGGAAAAAATGAGCAGTTCTTC. Translation gives CASSLRTPGTGGKNEQFF. Drawing the rest from reference TRBV7-9 and TRBJ2-1, the complete variable domain is DTGVSQNPRHKITKRGQNVTFRCDPISEHNRLYWYRQTLGQGPEFLTYFQNEAQLEKSRLLSDRFSAERPKGSFSTLEIQRTEQGDSAMYLCASSLRTPGTGGKNEQFFGPGTRLTVL.

The rearrangement links TRBV3-1 (or the pseudogene TRBV3-2) to TRBJ2-2; D unresolved. Germline CDR1 and CDR2: LGHDT and YNNKEL (reference sequence). This CDR3 comprises 12 residues. Trimming pared 1 base from V and 8 bases from J, leaving 5 bases between. DNA of the CDR3: TGTGCCAGCAGCCAAGCCAGTGGGGAGCTGTTTTTT. Its protein is CASSQASGELFF.

The chain has TRBV6-5 and TRBJ2-1, with a tentative D call TRBD2 (6 bases). The CDR3 loop spans 14 amino acids. V gave up 5 bases and J gave up 4 bases, with 12 bases separating them. Germline-derived CDR1 and CDR2 are MNHEY and SVGAGI. CDR3 nucleotides: TGTGCCAGCAGTCTGTTTAGCGGATACAATGAGCAGTTCTTC. Amino acids: CASSLFSGYNEQFF.

This chain uses TRBV28 with TRBJ2-5; D remains ambiguous. Germline assignment: CDR1 MDHEN and CDR2 SYDVKM. The CDR3 covers 14 residues. V was shortened by 4 bases and J by 6 bases, with 15 bases between the two germline ends. In DNA form, the CDR3 reads TGTGCCAGCAGTTCCCCGAGCCCGAGGAAGACCCAGTACTTC. Translation gives CASSSPSPRKTQYF.

The V gene is TRBV7-3, the J gene TRBJ1-1; D gene ambiguous. Germline CDR1 and CDR2: SGHTA and FQGTGA. V was trimmed by 5 bases and J by 6 bases, leaving 7 bases between them. The CDR3 has 11 residues. The CDR3 sequence: CASSHGAEAFF. CDR3 in DNA: TGTGCCAGCAGCCACGGAGCTGAAGCTTTCTTT.

The CDR3 region has the DNA TGTGCCAGCAGTTTGTCGGGGATCAATGAGCAGTTCTTC. This gives the protein CASSLSGINEQFF. This chain links TRBV12-3 or TRBV12-4 with TRBJ2-1, with TRBD2 as a possible D gene (5 bases). The CDR3 has 13 residues. V was trimmed by 3 bases and J by 6 bases, leaving 9 bases between them.

This clone was seen a single time. This chain connects TRBV30 to TRBJ2-1; 8 nucleotides match TRBD1. After removal of 2 bases from V and 8 bases from J, the junction contained 11 bases not matched to a gene. The V gene's germline CDR1 is GTSNPN and CDR2 SVGIG (reference sequence). The CDR3 runs to 15 residues. The DNA of the CDR3 is TGTGCCTGGAGTAGTCCGGGACAGGAAAAGTATGAGCAGTTCTTC. It codes for CAWSSPGQEKYEQFF.